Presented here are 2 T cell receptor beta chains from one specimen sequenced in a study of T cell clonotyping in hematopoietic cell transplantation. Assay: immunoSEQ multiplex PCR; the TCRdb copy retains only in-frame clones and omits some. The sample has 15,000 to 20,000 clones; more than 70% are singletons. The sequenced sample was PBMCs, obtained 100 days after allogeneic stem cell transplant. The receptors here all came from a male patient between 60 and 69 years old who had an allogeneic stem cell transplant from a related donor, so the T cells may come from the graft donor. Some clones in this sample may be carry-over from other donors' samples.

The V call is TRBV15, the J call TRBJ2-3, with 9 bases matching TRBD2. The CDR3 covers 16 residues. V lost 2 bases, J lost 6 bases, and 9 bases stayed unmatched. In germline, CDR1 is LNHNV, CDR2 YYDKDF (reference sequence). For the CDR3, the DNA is TGTGCCACCAGCAGAAGAACGGGACTAGCAGCCGATACGCAGTATTTT. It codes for CATSRRTGLAADTQYF.

CDR3 DNA: TGCGCCAGCAGCCAAGACCGAGGACGGTCCTATGGCTACACCTTC. It codes for CASSQDRGRSYGYTF. The chain has TRBV4-1 and TRBJ1-2; D not certain. The germline gives CDR1 MGHRA, CDR2 YSYEKL. The CDR3 sequence is 15 residues long. V shed 0 bases and J shed 4 bases, with 12 bases lying between them.